The clone carrying this T cell receptor beta chain was observed once. From germline, CDR1 is LGHDT and CDR2 YNNKEL (reference sequence). This CDR3 is 15 amino acids long. With 2 bases removed from V and 2 bases from J, the gap between germline ends came to 9 bases. The record originates from a study of T cells after yellow fever vaccination. TCRdb reanalysed the 5' RACE reads using MiXCR and keeps one entry per CDR3 protein. The top ten clones hold roughly a sixth of a sample with around 500,000 distinct CDR3 sequences, 21% of them seen once. Sequenced material: PBMCs, taken around 3 weeks after the first yellow fever vaccination. The rearrangement links TRBV3-1 to TRBJ1-4; D not certain. The receptor comes from a man between 18 and 35 years old who received the YFV17D yellow fever vaccine. The CDR3 DNA is TGTGCCAGCAGCCAAACCCGTTCGACTAATGAAAAACTGTTTTTT. The encoded protein is CASSQTRSTNEKLFF.